The sequence of this T cell receptor beta chain was determined in a study of identical twins. Findings and caveats of the study: Invariant MAIT and iNKT cells may have partly biased zero-insertion analyses. Twin pairs' shared out-of-frame alpha sequences were enriched in low generation probability.

This clonotype was observed a handful of times. What it recognizes is unknown. After removal of 2 bases from V and 5 bases from J, the junction contained 18 bases not matched to a gene. The CDR3 has 18 residues. CDR1 is MNHNY and CDR2 is SVGAGI in the germline V gene (reference sequence). TCRdb re-called the 5' RACE reads through MiXCR, storing one row per CDR3 protein. The sample comprises over 600,000 distinct CDR3 sequences, approximately 21% of which are singletons, and about 4.5% rests with the top ten. The sample was also linked to a second study, of T cells expressing NK-cell markers. That publication notes: It was from sorted CD3+CD56+NKG2C+, CD3+CD56+NKG2C- and CD3+CD56-NKG2C+ T cells that TCR beta repertoires came. Seven donors tested HCMV-seropositive and one tested seronegative among the eight sequenced.

This receptor was obtained from a woman aged 18-35 years in good health. The V gene is TRBV6-6, the J gene TRBJ2-7, with 7 bases identical to TRBD2. Sequencing input: PBMCs. CDR3 amino acids: CASSYGGQGGPIGDEQYF. The CDR3 nucleotides are TGTGCCAGCAGTTACGGAGGTCAGGGAGGGCCAATCGGCGACGAGCAGTACTTC.